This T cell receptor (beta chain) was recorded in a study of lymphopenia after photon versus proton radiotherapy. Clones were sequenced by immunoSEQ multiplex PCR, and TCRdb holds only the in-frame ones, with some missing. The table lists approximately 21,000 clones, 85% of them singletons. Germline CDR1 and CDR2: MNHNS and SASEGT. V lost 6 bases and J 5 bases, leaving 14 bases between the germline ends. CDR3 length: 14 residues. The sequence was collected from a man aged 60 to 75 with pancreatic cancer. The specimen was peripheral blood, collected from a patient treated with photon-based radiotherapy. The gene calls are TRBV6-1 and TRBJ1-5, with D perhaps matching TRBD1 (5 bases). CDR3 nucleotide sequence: TGTGCCAGCAGCCTCATGGGGACCGATCAGCCCCAGCATTTT. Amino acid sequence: CASSLMGTDQPQHF.